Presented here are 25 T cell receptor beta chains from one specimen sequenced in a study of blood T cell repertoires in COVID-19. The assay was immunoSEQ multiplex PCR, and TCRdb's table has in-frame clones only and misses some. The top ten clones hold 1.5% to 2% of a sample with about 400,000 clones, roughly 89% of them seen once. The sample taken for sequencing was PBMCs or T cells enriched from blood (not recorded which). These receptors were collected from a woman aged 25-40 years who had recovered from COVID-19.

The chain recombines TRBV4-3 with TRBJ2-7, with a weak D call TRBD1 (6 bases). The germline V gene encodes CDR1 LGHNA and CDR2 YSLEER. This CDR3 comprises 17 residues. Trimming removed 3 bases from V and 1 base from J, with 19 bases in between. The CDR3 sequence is CASSQEVTGPRSYEQYF. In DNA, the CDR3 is TGCGCCAGCAGCCAGGAGGTTACAGGGCCCCGATCCTACGAGCAGTACTTC.

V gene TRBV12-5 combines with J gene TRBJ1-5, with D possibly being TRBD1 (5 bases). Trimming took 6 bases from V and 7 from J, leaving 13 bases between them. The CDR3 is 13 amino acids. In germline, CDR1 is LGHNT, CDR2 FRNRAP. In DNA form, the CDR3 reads TGTGCTAGTGGCCCGTCGGGGGAACAGCCCCAGCATTTT. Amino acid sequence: CASGPSGEQPQHF.

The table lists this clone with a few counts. This CDR3 reads CASNSAQGAREKLFF. The CDR3 DNA is TGTGCCAGCAACTCTGCACAGGGGGCGCGAGAAAAACTGTTTTTT. The chain links TRBV5-6 to TRBJ1-4, with TRBD1 matching over 9 bases. In germline, CDR1 is SGHDT, CDR2 YYEEEE. This CDR3 has 15 amino acids. Losses at the gene ends were 6 bases for V and 8 bases for J; bases not matched to a gene: 11.

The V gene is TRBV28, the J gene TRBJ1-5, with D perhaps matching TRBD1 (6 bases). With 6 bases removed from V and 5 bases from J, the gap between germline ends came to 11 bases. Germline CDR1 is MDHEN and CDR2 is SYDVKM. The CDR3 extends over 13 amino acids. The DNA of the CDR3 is TGTGCCAGCAGAGACAGGAGAGATCAGCCCCAGCATTTT. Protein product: CASRDRRDQPQHF.

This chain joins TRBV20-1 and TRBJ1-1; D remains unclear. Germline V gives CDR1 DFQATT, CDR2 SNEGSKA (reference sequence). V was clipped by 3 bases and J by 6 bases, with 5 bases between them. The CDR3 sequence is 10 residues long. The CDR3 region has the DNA TGCAGTGCTAGCCGTTCTGAAGCTTTCTTT. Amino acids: CSASRSEAFF.

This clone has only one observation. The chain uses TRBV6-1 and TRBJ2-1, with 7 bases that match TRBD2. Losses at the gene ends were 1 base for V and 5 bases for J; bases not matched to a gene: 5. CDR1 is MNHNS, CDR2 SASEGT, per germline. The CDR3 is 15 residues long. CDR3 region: CASSEGLAEHNEQFF. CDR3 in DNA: TGTGCCAGCAGTGAAGGGCTAGCGGAGCACAATGAGCAGTTCTTC.

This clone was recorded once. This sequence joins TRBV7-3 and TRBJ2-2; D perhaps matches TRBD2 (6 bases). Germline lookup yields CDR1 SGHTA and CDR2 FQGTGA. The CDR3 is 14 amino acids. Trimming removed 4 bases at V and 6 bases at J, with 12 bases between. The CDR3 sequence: CASSWGLSAGELFF. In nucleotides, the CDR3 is TGTGCCAGCAGCTGGGGACTCTCCGCCGGGGAGCTGTTTTTT.

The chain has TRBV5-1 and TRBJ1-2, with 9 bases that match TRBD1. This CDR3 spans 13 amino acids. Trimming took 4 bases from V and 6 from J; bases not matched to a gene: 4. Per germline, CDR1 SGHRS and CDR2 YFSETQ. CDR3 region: CASSAGTGNGYTF. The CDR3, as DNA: TGCGCCAGCAGCGCCGGGACAGGGAATGGCTACACCTTC.

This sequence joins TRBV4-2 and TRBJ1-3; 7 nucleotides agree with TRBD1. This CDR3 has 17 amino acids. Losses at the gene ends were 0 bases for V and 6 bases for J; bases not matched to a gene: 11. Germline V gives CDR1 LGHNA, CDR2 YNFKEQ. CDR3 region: CASSQDLSRTGKNTIYF. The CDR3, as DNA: TGTGCCAGCAGCCAAGATTTATCCCGGACAGGCAAAAACACCATATATTTT.

The CDR3 DNA reads TGTGCCAGCAGCCAAGCCGCGGGGTCGGGCTACACCTTC. Translated, it gives CASSQAAGSGYTF. The rearrangement uses TRBV3-1 (or the pseudogene TRBV3-2) and TRBJ1-2; no clear D gene. V was clipped by 1 base and J by 8 bases, with 11 bases between them. This CDR3 comprises 13 residues. Germline V gene sequence: CDR1 LGHDT, CDR2 YNNKEL (reference sequence).

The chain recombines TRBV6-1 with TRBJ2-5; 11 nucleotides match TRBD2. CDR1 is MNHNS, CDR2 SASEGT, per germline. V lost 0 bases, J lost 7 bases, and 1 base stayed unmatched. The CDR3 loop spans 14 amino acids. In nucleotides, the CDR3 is TGTGCCAGCAGTGAAGCGCTAGCGGGGGGGACCCAGTACTTC. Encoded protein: CASSEALAGGTQYF.

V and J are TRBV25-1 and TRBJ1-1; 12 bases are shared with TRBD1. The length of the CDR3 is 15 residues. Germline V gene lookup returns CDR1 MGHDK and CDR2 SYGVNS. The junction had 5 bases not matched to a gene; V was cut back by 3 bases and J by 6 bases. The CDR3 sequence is CASSDPGQGASEAFF. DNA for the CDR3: TGTGCCAGCAGTGACCCGGGACAGGGGGCTTCTGAAGCTTTCTTT.

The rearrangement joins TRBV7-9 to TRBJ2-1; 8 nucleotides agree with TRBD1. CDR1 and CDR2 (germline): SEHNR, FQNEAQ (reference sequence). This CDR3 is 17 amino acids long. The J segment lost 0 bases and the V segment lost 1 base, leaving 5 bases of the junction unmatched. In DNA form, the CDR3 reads TGTGCCAGCAGCTTAGATAGGACAGGGAGCTCCTACAATGAGCAGTTCTTC. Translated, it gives CASSLDRTGSSYNEQFF.

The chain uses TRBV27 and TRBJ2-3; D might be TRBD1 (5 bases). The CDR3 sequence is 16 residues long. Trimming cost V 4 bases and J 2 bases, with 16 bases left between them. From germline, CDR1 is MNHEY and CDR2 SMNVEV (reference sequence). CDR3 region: CASSWQGRTSTDTQYF. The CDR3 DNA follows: TGTGCCAGCAGTTGGCAGGGAAGGACCTCCACAGATACGCAGTATTTT.

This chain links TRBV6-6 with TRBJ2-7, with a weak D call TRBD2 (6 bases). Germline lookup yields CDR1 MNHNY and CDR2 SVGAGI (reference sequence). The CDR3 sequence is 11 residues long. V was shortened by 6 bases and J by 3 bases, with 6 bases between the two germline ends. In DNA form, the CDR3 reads TGTGCCAGCAGGGGGGGCTACGAGCAGTACTTC. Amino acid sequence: CASRGGYEQYF.

The CDR3 DNA sequence: TGCAGCGTTGAAGAACCCCCTAGCGGGGAGACCCAGTACTTC. Its translation: CSVEEPPSGETQYF. This rearrangement joins TRBV29-1 to TRBJ2-5; TRBD2 matches at 8 bases. Germline-derived CDR1 and CDR2 are SQVTM and ANQGSEA. The length of the CDR3 is 14 residues. The trim removed 0 bases at V and 5 bases at J, leaving 5 bases unmatched.

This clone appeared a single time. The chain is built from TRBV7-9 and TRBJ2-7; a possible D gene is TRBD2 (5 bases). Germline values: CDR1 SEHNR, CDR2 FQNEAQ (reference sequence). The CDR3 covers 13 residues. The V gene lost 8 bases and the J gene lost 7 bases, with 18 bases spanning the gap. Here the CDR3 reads CASASGIPGEQYF. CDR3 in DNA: TGTGCCAGCGCCTCGGGAATCCCTGGGGAGCAGTACTTC.

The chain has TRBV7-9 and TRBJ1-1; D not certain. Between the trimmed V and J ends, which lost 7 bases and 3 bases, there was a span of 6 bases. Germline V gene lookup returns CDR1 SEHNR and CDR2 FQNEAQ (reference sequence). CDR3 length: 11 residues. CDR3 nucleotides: TGTGCCAGCAAGCGGGACACTGAAGCTTTCTTT. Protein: CASKRDTEAFF.

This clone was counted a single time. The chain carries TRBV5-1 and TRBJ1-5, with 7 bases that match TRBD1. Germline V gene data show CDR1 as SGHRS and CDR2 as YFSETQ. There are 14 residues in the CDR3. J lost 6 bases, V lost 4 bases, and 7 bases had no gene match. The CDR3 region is CASSPTQGGQPQHF. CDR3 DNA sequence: TGCGCCAGCAGCCCTACGCAGGGGGGTCAGCCCCAGCATTTT.

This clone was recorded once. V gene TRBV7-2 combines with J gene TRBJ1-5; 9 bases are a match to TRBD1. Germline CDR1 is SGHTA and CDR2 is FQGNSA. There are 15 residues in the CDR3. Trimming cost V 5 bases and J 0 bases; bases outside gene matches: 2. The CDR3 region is CASSRTGASNQPQHF. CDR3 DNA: TGTGCCAGCAGCAGGACAGGGGCTAGCAATCAGCCCCAGCATTTT.

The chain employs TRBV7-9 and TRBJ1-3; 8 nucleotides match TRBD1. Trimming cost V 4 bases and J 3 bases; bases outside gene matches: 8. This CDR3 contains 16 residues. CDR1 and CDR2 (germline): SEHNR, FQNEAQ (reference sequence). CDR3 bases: TGTGCCAGCAGCTCCGGGACAGGTCTGAGTGGAAACACCATATATTTT. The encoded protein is CASSSGTGLSGNTIYF.

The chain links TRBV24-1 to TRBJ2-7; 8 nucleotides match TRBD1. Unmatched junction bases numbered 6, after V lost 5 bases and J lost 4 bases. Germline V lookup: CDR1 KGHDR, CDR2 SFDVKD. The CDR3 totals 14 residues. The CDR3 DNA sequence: TGTGCCACCAGTGCAGGGGGCGGCGGTTACGAGCAGTACTTC. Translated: CATSAGGGGYEQYF.

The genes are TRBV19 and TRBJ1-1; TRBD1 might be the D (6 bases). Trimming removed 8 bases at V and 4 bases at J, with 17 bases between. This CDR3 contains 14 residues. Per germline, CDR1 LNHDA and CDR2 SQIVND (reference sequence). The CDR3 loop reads CASLLRGGGTEAFF. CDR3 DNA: TGTGCCAGTTTGCTCAGGGGTGGGGGCACTGAAGCTTTCTTT.

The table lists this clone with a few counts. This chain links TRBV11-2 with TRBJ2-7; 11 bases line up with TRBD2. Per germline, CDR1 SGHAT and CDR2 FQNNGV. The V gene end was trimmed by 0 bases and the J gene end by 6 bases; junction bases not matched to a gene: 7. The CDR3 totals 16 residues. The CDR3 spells CASSLEGLAVGREQYF. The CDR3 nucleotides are TGTGCCAGCAGCTTAGAGGGACTAGCGGTGGGCCGCGAGCAGTACTTC.

As DNA, the CDR3 is TGTGCCAGCAGCTTGATGGCTAGCGGGAGACGATCGGCCAGCGAGCAGTACTTC. Protein: CASSLMASGRRSASEQYF. J is TRBJ2-7 and V is TRBV5-6; 10 nucleotides align to TRBD2. Per the germline V gene, CDR1 is SGHDT and CDR2 is YYEEEE. This CDR3 contains 18 residues. J was trimmed by 6 bases and V by 1 base; bases with no gene match: 16.